This entry lists 16 T cell receptor beta chains sequenced from one sample in a study of blood T cell repertoires in COVID-19. TCRdb keeps only in-frame clones here, not all; method: immunoSEQ multiplex PCR. The sample holds roughly 86,000 clones, around 80% seen once. Sequenced material: peripheral blood. Receptors originate from a man aged 45-65 years who had recovered from COVID-19.

This clone was seen more than once but under ten times. The rearrangement links TRBV18 to TRBJ2-7, with D uncertain. Germline V gives CDR1 KGHSH, CDR2 LQKENI. The V end was cut by 0 bases, the J end by 9 bases, with 21 bases between. This CDR3 is 16 amino acids long. For the CDR3, the DNA is TGTGCCAGCTCACCACCCGAGTTTGGGCCTCACGCCGGGCAGTACTTC. Translated: CASSPPEFGPHAGQYF.

V usage is TRBV7-3 and J usage is TRBJ2-3; TRBD2 aligns across 11 bases. Trimming cost V 5 bases and J 2 bases; bases outside gene matches: 6. Germline V gene lookup returns CDR1 SGHTA and CDR2 FQGTGA. The CDR3 runs 16 residues. CDR3 nucleotide sequence: TGTGCCAGCAGCGCCGTACTAGCGGGGGTCACAGATACGCAGTATTTT. This gives the protein CASSAVLAGVTDTQYF.

The V call is TRBV7-3, the J call TRBJ2-7; the D gene is possibly TRBD2 (6 bases). Germline CDR1 and CDR2: SGHTA and FQGTGA. The CDR3 has 15 residues. V lost 0 bases and J lost 3, with 12 bases in between. The chain's CDR3 is CASSLTGGSGYEQYF. Here the CDR3 DNA reads TGTGCCAGCAGCTTAACTGGGGGTAGCGGCTACGAGCAGTACTTC. Together with reference TRBV7-3 and TRBJ2-7, the CDR3 gives the full variable domain: GAGVSQTPSNKVTEKGKYVELRCDPISGHTALYWYRQSLGQGPEFLIYFQGTGAADDSGLPNDRFFAVRPEGSVSTLKIQRTERGDSAVYLCASSLTGGSGYEQYFGPGTRLTVT.

The chain carries TRBV28 and TRBJ2-7; no clear D. Germline CDR1 is MDHEN and CDR2 is SYDVKM. The CDR3 is 11 amino acids. The ends were cut back, 8 bases at V and 3 bases at J, with 8 bases in the middle. In DNA, the CDR3 is TGTGCCAGCTCACGCAGCTACGAGCAGTACTTC. As protein: CASSRSYEQYF.

The chain employs TRBV7-9 and TRBJ2-3; TRBD2 is a possible D gene (5 bases). The CDR3 loop spans 15 amino acids. Germline values: CDR1 SEHNR, CDR2 FQNEAQ (reference sequence). V lost 0 bases and J lost 2, with 9 bases in between. The CDR3 bases are TGTGCCAGCAGCTTAGCTAGAGGGCCCACAGATACGCAGTATTTT. This sequence encodes CASSLARGPTDTQYF. The entire variable domain, with the rest obtained from reference TRBV7-9 and TRBJ2-3, is as follows: DTGVSQNPRHKITKRGQNVTFRCDPISEHNRLYWYRQTLGQGPEFLTYFQNEAQLEKSRLLSDRFSAERPKGSFSTLEIQRTEQGDSAMYLCASSLARGPTDTQYFGPGTRLTVL.

This chain uses TRBV2 with TRBJ1-2, with D perhaps matching TRBD1 (6 bases). CDR1 is SNHLY, CDR2 FYNNEI, per germline. The CDR3 runs 13 residues. The V gene lost 6 bases and the J gene lost 5 bases, with 13 bases spanning the gap. CDR3 region: CASRTGFGYGYTF. CDR3 nucleotides: TGTGCCAGCAGGACAGGCTTTGGGTATGGCTACACCTTC.

Relative to its sample, this clone is medium-sized. The chain combines TRBV4-3 with TRBJ2-4; D remains unclear. Germline V gene lookup returns CDR1 LGHNA and CDR2 YSLEER. The CDR3 contains 15 residues. Trimming cost V 0 bases and J 6 bases, with 12 bases left between them. The CDR3 reads CASSQDPGEVNIQYF. Written as DNA, the CDR3 is TGCGCCAGCAGCCAAGATCCGGGTGAGGTAAACATTCAGTACTTC.

This clone occurred many times. The chain has TRBV10-1 and TRBJ1-1, with D possibly being TRBD1 (5 bases). CDR1 is WNHNN, CDR2 SYGVQD, per germline (reference sequence). CDR3 length: 13 amino acids. Trimming shortened V by 6 bases and J by 1 base, and 9 bases separated the two germline ends. CDR3 residues: CASSMTENTEAFF. The CDR3 DNA sequence: TGCGCCAGCAGCATGACAGAGAACACTGAAGCTTTCTTT.

In this sample, this clone turned up once. The chain has TRBV25-1 and TRBJ2-5, with 9 bases identical to TRBD2. With 5 bases clipped from V and 1 base from J, the junction kept 8 bases outside the gene matches. CDR3 length: 16 residues. Germline V gives CDR1 MGHDK, CDR2 SYGVNS. The CDR3 coding sequence is TGTGCCAGCAGTCCCGGAAGACTAGCGGTCCAAGAGACCCAGTACTTC. Translation gives CASSPGRLAVQETQYF.

CDR3 protein: CASSLVTGGTGELFF. The CDR3 DNA reads TGTGCCAGCAGCTTGGTGACAGGGGGAACCGGGGAGCTGTTTTTT. This chain uses TRBV5-4 with TRBJ2-2; 9 positions agree with TRBD1. The germline gives CDR1 SGHNT, CDR2 YYREEE (reference sequence). The CDR3 is 15 amino acids. The J segment lost 5 bases and the V segment lost 0 bases, leaving 2 bases of the junction unmatched.

This chain connects TRBV6-5 to TRBJ1-2; perhaps TRBD1 as D (5 bases). The ends were cut back, 0 bases at V and 6 bases at J, with 11 bases in the middle. Germline lookup yields CDR1 MNHEY and CDR2 SVGAGI. There are 14 residues in the CDR3. CDR3 coding DNA: TGTGCCAGCAGTTACTCTGAGACAGTCGATGGCTACACCTTC. Its protein product is CASSYSETVDGYTF.

This clone has just one count. The chain recombines TRBV20-1 with TRBJ1-4, with TRBD1 matching 7 bases. CDR1 DFQATT and CDR2 SNEGSKA come from the germline V gene (reference sequence). CDR3 length equals 15 residues. V shed 3 bases and J 5 bases; nucleotides not matched to a gene: 9. The CDR3: CSASGAGTDNEKLFF. The CDR3 DNA is TGCAGTGCTAGTGGGGCCGGGACAGACAATGAAAAACTGTTTTTT.

The rearrangement joins TRBV5-4 to TRBJ1-6; D may be TRBD1 (6 bases). Trimming took 5 bases from V and 5 from J, leaving 11 bases between them. The germline V gene has CDR1 SGHNT and CDR2 YYREEE (reference sequence). The CDR3 consists of 14 residues. For the CDR3, the DNA is TGTGCCAGCAGTCAGGACAGCAATAATTCACCCCTCCACTTT. Residues: CASSQDSNNSPLHF.

Comments on this clone: This may stem from a read error, because a much larger clone lies one nucleotide away. The chain couples TRBV19 to TRBJ2-2; 14 bases match TRBD2. The CDR3 consists of 19 residues. Per germline, CDR1 LNHDA and CDR2 SQIVND (reference sequence). V lost 5 bases, J lost 4 bases, and 12 bases stayed unmatched. The CDR3 bases are TGTGCCAGTAGTCTCATCGGGACTAGCGGGAGTGATGTCACCGGGGAGCTGTTTTTT. Protein product: CASSLIGTSGSDVTGELFF.

This chain links TRBV5-1 with TRBJ2-6; perhaps TRBD1 as D (6 bases). CDR3 length equals 16 residues. The germline V gene encodes CDR1 SGHRS and CDR2 YFSETQ. V lost 0 bases to trimming and J lost 1 base, with 8 bases between them. This CDR3 is CASSLDRGSGANVLTF. In DNA form, the CDR3 reads TGCGCCAGCAGCTTGGATAGGGGGTCTGGGGCCAACGTCCTGACTTTC.

The genes are TRBV10-3 and TRBJ2-3, with TRBD2 matching 10 bases. The V and J ends lost 4 bases and 3 bases, in that order; junction bases with no gene match: 4. The CDR3 contains 15 residues. Germline lookup yields CDR1 ENHRY and CDR2 SYGVKD. Written as DNA, the CDR3 is TGTGCCATCAGTGGCCTAGCGGGGGTGACAGATACGCAGTATTTT. It specifies CAISGLAGVTDTQYF.